This T cell receptor (beta chain) was retrieved from a study of T cell repertoires in ileal Crohn's disease. As for the study in general: Operated complications were stricturing disease (approximately 61%) and penetrating disease (39%). The M6 sample came from neoterminal ileum during colonoscopy after surgery. About half of patients got postoperative therapy: around 10 thiopurines, 18 anti-TNF.

Profiling relied on immunoSEQ multiplex PCR, and the TCRdb table lists in-frame clones only, not all of them. The sample lists over 15,000 clones; about three quarters were seen once. As concerns this clone: Its cognate antigen is unknown.

CDR1 is ENHRY and CDR2 is SYGVKD in the germline V gene. V was clipped by 3 bases and J by 4 bases, with 15 bases between them. The CDR3 runs 16 residues. The time point: neoterminal ileum biopsy at postoperative endoscopy, about 6 months after surgery. The study, taken as a whole, reports: Postoperative endoscopy occurred within one year, median around 6.5 months.

This sequence originates from an adult with Crohn's disease. The sample comprised ileal tissue. The chain carries TRBV10-3 and TRBJ2-2, with a possible D match to TRBD1 (6 bases). The CDR3 bases are TGTGCCATCAGTGACCTAACGAGACAGGCCACCGGGGAGCTGTTTTTT. Translated: CAISDLTRQATGELFF.